A single sample is the source of the 9 T cell receptor beta chains below, sequenced in a study of T cell responses to AZD1222 COVID-19 vaccine. Data came from immunoSEQ multiplex PCR; TCRdb stores just in-frame clones and leaves some out. This sample has about 100,000 clones, with 80% to 95% found just once. Sequenced here: peripheral blood, sampled on day 0 of AZD1222 vaccination. The receptors here all came from an adult in good health.

The chain couples TRBV28 to TRBJ2-7; either TRBD1 or TRBD2 may supply D (5 bases each). Trimming shortened V by 7 bases and J by 0 bases, and 16 bases separated the two germline ends. Germline V CDR1 and CDR2: MDHEN, SYDVKM. This CDR3 has 15 amino acids. The CDR3 spells CASIDGDQTSYEQYF. DNA of the CDR3: TGTGCCAGCATCGACGGGGACCAAACCTCCTACGAGCAGTACTTC.

The V gene is TRBV5-4, the J gene TRBJ2-1; TRBD2 might be the D (5 bases). CDR1 is SGHNT and CDR2 is YYREEE in the germline V gene (reference sequence). The V and J ends lost 6 bases and 0 bases respectively, with 10 bases between them. The CDR3 spans 14 residues. The CDR3 region has the DNA TGTGCCAGCACCCCCAGCGGCTCCTACAATGAGCAGTTCTTC. This gives the protein CASTPSGSYNEQFF.

This chain uses TRBV6-4 with TRBJ1-4; D ambiguous. Germline loops: CDR1 MRHNA, CDR2 SNTAGT. Trimming took 5 bases from V and 8 from J, leaving 12 bases between them. This CDR3 comprises 13 residues. CDR3 coding DNA: TGTGCCAGCAGTCTTCAGGATGGGGAAAAACTGTTTTTT. This codes for CASSLQDGEKLFF.

V usage is TRBV5-4 and J usage is TRBJ2-7; 10 nucleotides line up with TRBD2. This CDR3 has 14 residues. V lost 3 bases and J lost 7; bases outside the gene matches: 7. The germline gives CDR1 SGHNT, CDR2 YYREEE (reference sequence). The CDR3 protein is CASSYSGRAVEQYF. Here the CDR3 DNA reads TGTGCCAGCAGCTACAGCGGGAGGGCGGTAGAGCAGTACTTC.

V and J are TRBV15 and TRBJ1-6, with D hard to call. This CDR3 has 14 amino acids. Germline lookup yields CDR1 LNHNV and CDR2 YYDKDF (reference sequence). The V and J ends lost 7 bases and 10 bases respectively, with 17 bases between them. CDR3 residues: CATTPLGGFSPLHF. The CDR3 region has the DNA TGTGCCACCACCCCACTAGGAGGTTTCTCACCCCTCCACTTT. The whole variable domain, remainder taken from reference TRBV15 and TRBJ1-6, is DAMVIQNPRYQVTQFGKPVTLSCSQTLNHNVMYWYQQKSSQAPKLLFHYYDKDFNNEADTPDNFQSRRPNTSFCFLDIRSPGLGDTAMYLCATTPLGGFSPLHFGNGTRLTVT.

This chain links TRBV4-1 with TRBJ2-1; the D gene is possibly TRBD1 (5 bases). Trimming left V 0 bases short and J 3 bases short, with 6 bases between. The CDR3 is 14 amino acids. The germline CDR1 and CDR2 sequences are MGHRA and YSYEKL. The CDR3 DNA is TGCGCCAGCAGCCAAGAGACAGTCTACAATGAGCAGTTCTTC. It specifies CASSQETVYNEQFF.

The rearrangement joins TRBV5-1 to TRBJ1-3; 8 bases are a match to TRBD1. CDR3 size: 14 residues. Germline CDR1 and CDR2: SGHRS and YFSETQ. Trimming at V came to 2 bases and at J to 4 bases, leaving 2 bases not matched to a gene. This chain's CDR3 is CASSLGDRGNTIYF. The CDR3 coding sequence is TGCGCCAGCAGCTTAGGGGACAGGGGAAACACCATATATTTT.

The J gene is TRBJ2-4, the V gene TRBV10-1; no definite D call. The CDR3 covers 17 residues. The ends were cut back, 0 bases at V and 3 bases at J, with 15 bases in the middle. Germline CDR1 WNHNN, CDR2 SYGVQD (reference sequence). The chain's CDR3 is CASSESGPPDGKNIQYF. The CDR3 region has the DNA TGCGCCAGCAGTGAGTCAGGGCCGCCCGACGGCAAAAACATTCAGTACTTC.

The chain links TRBV3-1 (or the pseudogene TRBV3-2) to TRBJ2-5; TRBD2 matches 10 bases. The V gene's germline CDR1 is LGHDT and CDR2 YNNKEL (reference sequence). J lost 5 bases, V lost 4 bases, and 10 bases had no gene match. The CDR3 is 16 residues long. The CDR3 spells CASSPDSLAGIETQYF. CDR3 nucleotides: TGTGCCAGCAGCCCAGATTCACTAGCGGGAATTGAGACCCAGTACTTC.